What follows are 21 T cell receptor beta chains derived from one specimen sequenced in a study of blood T cells in healthy people across ages. Next came a second PCR, run for about 6 to 11 cycles, which used a sample-barcoded 5' primer along with a J-beta primer mix. Each CDR3 protein gets one entry after TCRdb re-called the 5' RACE reads with MiXCR. This table holds about 720,000 distinct CDR3 sequences, around a quarter found once. These sequences were also reported in another study, on T cells of mothers and their children.

Sequencing was carried out using blood. Source of these receptors: a boy between 10 and 17 years old in good health.

This clonotype has a handful of counts. The rearrangement joins TRBV7-3 to TRBJ2-2; 14 bases map to TRBD2. This CDR3 region has 17 residues. From germline, CDR1 is SGHTA and CDR2 FQGTGA. V dropped 7 bases and J dropped 6; count of bases not matched to a gene: 10. The CDR3 reads CASTHGTSGSYAGELFF. CDR3 bases: TGTGCCAGCACCCACGGGACTAGCGGGAGTTATGCCGGGGAGCTGTTTTTT.

The DNA for the CDR3 is TGTGCCAGCAGCGGGGGACAGACCCTCGAGGACAATGAGCAGTTCTTC. Its protein product is CASSGGQTLEDNEQFF. The rearrangement joins TRBV9 to TRBJ2-1; the match to TRBD1 covers 7 bases. The trim removed 3 bases at V and 5 bases at J, leaving 11 bases unmatched. Germline V gene data show CDR1 as SGDLS and CDR2 as YYNGEE. CDR3 length equals 16 residues. Complete variable domain (other parts from reference TRBV9 and TRBJ2-1): DSGVTQTPKHLITATGQRVTLRCSPRSGDLSVYWYQQSLDQGLQFLIQYYNGEERAKGNILERFSAQQFPDLHSELNLSSLELGDSALYFCASSGGQTLEDNEQFFGPGTRLTVL.

This clonotype was counted only a few times. V and J are TRBV12-3 or TRBV12-4 and TRBJ2-2; 7 positions agree with TRBD1. This CDR3 has 15 residues. With 4 bases clipped from V and 6 bases from J, the junction kept 8 bases outside the gene matches. As DNA, the CDR3 is TGTGCCAGCAGTTCGCCCGACCAGGGGGCCGGGGAGCTGTTTTTT. Its translation is CASSSPDQGAGELFF.

CDR3 amino acids: CASSEPGDRDNEQFF. The CDR3 nucleotides are TGTGCCAGCAGTGAACCCGGGGACAGGGACAATGAGCAGTTCTTC. V and J are TRBV6-1 and TRBJ2-1; 9 bases are a match to TRBD1. Germline V gene data show CDR1 as MNHNS and CDR2 as SASEGT. Trimming took 2 bases from V and 5 from J; bases not matched to a gene: 4. This CDR3 is 15 amino acids long.

The CDR3 nucleotides read TGTGCCAGCAGTTTTCGGGGTTCGTACACTGAAGCTTTCTTT. Encoded protein: CASSFRGSYTEAFF. V gene TRBV28 combines with J gene TRBJ1-1; D not resolved. From germline, CDR1 is MDHEN and CDR2 SYDVKM. V was pared by 3 bases and J by 3 bases, with 11 bases between. The CDR3 loop spans 14 amino acids. The whole variable domain, remainder taken from reference TRBV28 and TRBJ1-1, is DVKVTQSSRYLVKRTGEKVFLECVQDMDHENMFWYRQDPGLGLRLIYFSYDVKMKEKGDIPEGYSVSREKKERFSLILESASTNQTSMYLCASSFRGSYTEAFFGQGTRLTVV.

This clonotype was seen a few times. V usage is TRBV5-1 and J usage is TRBJ2-2; D unclear. V lost 0 bases and J lost 6, with 6 bases in between. The CDR3 extends over 13 amino acids. Germline assignment: CDR1 SGHRS and CDR2 YFSETQ. The CDR3 spells CASSLEAAGELFF. Written as DNA, the CDR3 is TGCGCCAGCAGCTTGGAGGCGGCCGGGGAGCTGTTTTTT.

The chain recombines TRBV7-2 with TRBJ2-1; the match to TRBD2 covers 7 bases. V shed 4 bases, J shed 5 bases, and the junction held 8 bases outside the gene matches. This CDR3 is 15 amino acids long. Per the germline V gene, CDR1 is SGHTA and CDR2 is FQGNSA. The CDR3 sequence is CASSWGGTKDNEQFF. The CDR3 region has the DNA TGTGCCAGCAGCTGGGGAGGGACTAAAGACAATGAGCAGTTCTTC.

This clonotype was observed a handful of times. The V call is TRBV5-1, the J call TRBJ1-1, with D possibly being TRBD1 (6 bases). V was shortened by 0 bases and J by 7 bases, with 16 bases between the two germline ends. The germline gives CDR1 SGHRS, CDR2 YFSETQ. This CDR3 is 15 amino acids long. CDR3 protein: CASSLALGGAGEAFF. DNA of the CDR3: TGCGCCAGCAGCTTGGCCCTCGGGGGCGCAGGTGAAGCTTTCTTT.

This chain connects TRBV27 to TRBJ2-7, with 8 bases fitting TRBD1. This CDR3 is 14 amino acids long. Germline CDR1 MNHEY, CDR2 SMNVEV (reference sequence). Germline trimming cut 3 bases from V and 2 bases from J; bases unmatched to any gene: 3. The CDR3 nucleotides read TGTGCCAGCAGTTTTCAGACAGGGGCCTACGAGCAGTACTTC. It encodes CASSFQTGAYEQYF.

This sequence joins TRBV12-3 or TRBV12-4 and TRBJ2-7; possibly TRBD1 or TRBD2 for D (6 bases each). The last part of the DNA fits TRBJ2-5 better; the J call may be wrong. The CDR3 has 16 amino acids. For the CDR3, the DNA is TGTGCCAGCAGTTTATCCCCCCTCGGGGGCCGAGAGACCCAGTACTTC. Its translation is CASSLSPLGGRETQYF.

This clonotype was observed a handful of times. V is TRBV4-3 and J is TRBJ1-2, with 8 bases matching TRBD1. Per germline, CDR1 LGHNA and CDR2 YSLEER. V gave up 0 bases and J gave up 8 bases; unmatched junction bases: 8. The CDR3 is made up of 15 amino acids. CDR3: CASSQDSQGAGGYTF. DNA for the CDR3: TGCGCCAGCAGCCAAGATTCCCAGGGGGCAGGAGGCTACACCTTC.

This clonotype has only one observation. The gene calls are TRBV20-1 and TRBJ2-5; D call uncertain. V was clipped by 3 bases and J by 0 bases, with 14 bases between them. The CDR3 loop spans 15 amino acids. CDR1 is DFQATT, CDR2 SNEGSKA, per germline (reference sequence). The CDR3 DNA sequence: TGCAGTGCTAGCCGGCTAACGTCGTACCAAGAGACCCAGTACTTC. This encodes CSASRLTSYQETQYF.

This clonotype was counted ten times or more. The chain carries TRBV6-2 or TRBV6-3 and TRBJ1-1; D is uncertain. The V gene's germline CDR1 is MNHEY and CDR2 SVGEGT. The CDR3 is made up of 13 amino acids. Trimming pared 6 bases from V and 3 bases from J, leaving 11 bases between. CDR3 DNA sequence: TGTGCCAGCAGCCCAATCCCCGACACTGAAGCTTTCTTT. Amino acids: CASSPIPDTEAFF.

This clonotype has just a few counts. This rearrangement joins TRBV3-1 to TRBJ1-4; D gene ambiguous. CDR3 length: 15 residues. Trimming stripped 0 bases from V and 4 bases from J, with 9 bases between. The V gene's germline CDR1 is LGHDT and CDR2 YNNKEL (reference sequence). The CDR3 nucleotides are TGTGCCAGCAGCCAAGATGGAACAGATAATGAAAAACTGTTTTTT. This sequence encodes CASSQDGTDNEKLFF.

This clonotype has only a few counts. The genes are TRBV29-1 and TRBJ1-1; D perhaps matches TRBD1 (5 bases). With 8 bases removed from V and 4 bases from J, the gap between germline ends came to 14 bases. The CDR3 spans 12 residues. Germline V gives CDR1 SQVTM, CDR2 ANQGSEA. The chain's CDR3 is CSLKAGGTEAFF. In nucleotides, the CDR3 is TGCAGCTTAAAGGCGGGGGGCACTGAAGCTTTCTTT. Looking up the rest from reference TRBV29-1 and TRBJ1-1 gives the full variable domain: SAVISQKPSRDICQRGTSLTIQCQVDSQVTMMFWYRQQPGQSLTLIATANQGSEATYESGFVIDKFPISRPNLTFSTLTVSNMSPEDSSIYLCSLKAGGTEAFFGQGTRLTVV.

Only a few counts were recorded for this clonotype. This chain joins TRBV6-6 and TRBJ2-7; 9 bases are a match to TRBD2. The CDR3 sequence is 14 residues long. The V and J ends lost 7 bases and 2 bases, in that order; junction bases with no gene match: 6. CDR1 and CDR2 (germline): MNHNY, SVGAGI (reference sequence). The CDR3 sequence is CASTAGGTAYEQYF. In nucleotides, the CDR3 is TGTGCCAGCACCGCGGGGGGGACAGCCTACGAGCAGTACTTC.

The gene calls are TRBV20-1 and TRBJ2-5; possible D gene TRBD2, 5 bases. Trimming removed 1 base from V and 10 bases from J, with 16 bases in between. Germline V CDR1 and CDR2: DFQATT, SNEGSKA (reference sequence). The CDR3 loop spans 13 amino acids. The CDR3 region is CSARATTRPGQYF. Written as DNA, the CDR3 is TGCAGTGCTAGAGCGACTACTAGGCCTGGCCAGTACTTC.

On this clonotype: At one end the junction does not follow the germline gene, possibly because of a read error. The chain combines TRBV3-1 with TRBJ1-1; D is unclear. This CDR3 is built from 14 residues. Germline V lookup: CDR1 LGHDT, CDR2 YNNKEL (reference sequence). Here the CDR3 reads CASTQDIGNTEAFF. The CDR3 bases are TGTGCCAGCACCCAAGATATTGGGAACACTGAAGCTTTCTTT.

The chain recombines TRBV15 with TRBJ1-2, with 11 bases lining up with TRBD1. The germline gives CDR1 LNHNV, CDR2 YYDKDF (reference sequence). V lost 0 bases to trimming and J lost 7 bases; unmatched junction nucleotides: 16. There are 19 residues in the CDR3. CDR3 nucleotide sequence: TGTGCCACCAGCAGAGACCCCGCCCGGACAGGGGGCCTTTCGTTTGGCTACACCTTC. Protein: CATSRDPARTGGLSFGYTF.

This chain links TRBV6-1 with TRBJ1-2; D call uncertain. Trimming removed 10 bases at V and 8 bases at J, with 20 bases between. The length of the CDR3 is 13 residues. Germline V CDR1 and CDR2: MNHNS, SASEGT. The CDR3 DNA reads as TGTGCCACACAGAGAAAGGAGGACCGGGGCTACACCTTC. It yields the protein CATQRKEDRGYTF.

This clonotype has a handful of counts. The chain is built from TRBV28 and TRBJ2-7; 8 bases are shared with TRBD2. CDR3 length equals 15 residues. Germline assignment: CDR1 MDHEN and CDR2 SYDVKM. The junction had 11 bases not matched to a gene; V was cut back by 6 bases and J by 4 bases. DNA for the CDR3: TGTGCCAGCAGGCGAAGCGGGAGTACTAGTTACGAGCAGTACTTC. It yields the protein CASRRSGSTSYEQYF.